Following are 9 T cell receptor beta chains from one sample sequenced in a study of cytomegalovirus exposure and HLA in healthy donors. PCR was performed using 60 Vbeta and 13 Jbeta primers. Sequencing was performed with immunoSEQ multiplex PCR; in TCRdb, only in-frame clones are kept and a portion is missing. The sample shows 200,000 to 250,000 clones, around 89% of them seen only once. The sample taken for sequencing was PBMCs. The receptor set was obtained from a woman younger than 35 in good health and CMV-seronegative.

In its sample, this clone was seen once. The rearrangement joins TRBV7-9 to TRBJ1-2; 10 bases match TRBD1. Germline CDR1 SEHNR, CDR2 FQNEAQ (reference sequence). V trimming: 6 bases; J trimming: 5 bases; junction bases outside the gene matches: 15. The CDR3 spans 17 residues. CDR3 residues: CASRNLLRDRGRYGYTF. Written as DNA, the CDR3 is TGTGCCAGCAGAAATTTACTCCGGGACAGGGGACGTTATGGCTACACCTTC.

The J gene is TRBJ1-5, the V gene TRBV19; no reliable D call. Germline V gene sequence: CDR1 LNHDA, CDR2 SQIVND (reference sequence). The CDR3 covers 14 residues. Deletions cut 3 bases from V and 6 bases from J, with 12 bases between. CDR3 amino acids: CASSMSQVRQPQHF. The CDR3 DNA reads TGTGCCAGTAGTATGTCGCAGGTCCGTCAGCCCCAGCATTTT.

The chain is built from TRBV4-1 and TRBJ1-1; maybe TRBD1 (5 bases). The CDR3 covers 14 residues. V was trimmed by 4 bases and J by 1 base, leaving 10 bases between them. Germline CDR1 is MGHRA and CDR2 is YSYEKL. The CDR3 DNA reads TGCGCCAGCAGCCTCTACCAGGGGAACACTGAAGCTTTCTTT. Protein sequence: CASSLYQGNTEAFF.

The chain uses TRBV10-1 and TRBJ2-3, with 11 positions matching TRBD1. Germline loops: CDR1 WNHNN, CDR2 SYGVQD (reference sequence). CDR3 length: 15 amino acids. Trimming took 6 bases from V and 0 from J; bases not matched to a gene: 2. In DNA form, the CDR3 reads TGCGCCAGCAGCGGACAGGGGGCTAGCACAGATACGCAGTATTTT. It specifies CASSGQGASTDTQYF.

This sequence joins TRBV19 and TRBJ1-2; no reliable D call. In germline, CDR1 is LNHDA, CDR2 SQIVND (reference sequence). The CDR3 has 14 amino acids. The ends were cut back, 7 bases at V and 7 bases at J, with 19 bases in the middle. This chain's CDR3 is CASKGGNAEGGYTF. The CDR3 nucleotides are TGTGCCAGTAAAGGAGGGAACGCTGAAGGTGGCTACACCTTC.

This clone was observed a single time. The chain's CDR3 is CASSLVSGGPDYEQYF. The CDR3 region has the DNA TGTGCCAGCAGCTTAGTATCGGGAGGTCCAGACTACGAGCAGTACTTC. The chain couples TRBV11-2 to TRBJ2-7; TRBD2 aligns across 7 bases. Trimming took 1 base from V and 3 from J; bases not matched to a gene: 9. Germline CDR1 and CDR2: SGHAT and FQNNGV. The CDR3 is made up of 16 amino acids.

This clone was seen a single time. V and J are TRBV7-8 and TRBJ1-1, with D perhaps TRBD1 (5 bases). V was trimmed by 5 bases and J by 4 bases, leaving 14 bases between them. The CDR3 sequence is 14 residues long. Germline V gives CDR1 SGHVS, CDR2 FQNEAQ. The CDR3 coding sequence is TGTGCCAGCAGCAACCAGCGGGGGTTCACTGAAGCTTTCTTT. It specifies CASSNQRGFTEAFF.

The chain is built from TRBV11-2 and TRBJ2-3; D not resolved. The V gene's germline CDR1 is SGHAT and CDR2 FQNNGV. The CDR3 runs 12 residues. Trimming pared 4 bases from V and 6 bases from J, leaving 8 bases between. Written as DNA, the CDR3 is TGTGCCAGCAGCTATCTAGGCGATACGCAGTATTTT. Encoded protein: CASSYLGDTQYF.

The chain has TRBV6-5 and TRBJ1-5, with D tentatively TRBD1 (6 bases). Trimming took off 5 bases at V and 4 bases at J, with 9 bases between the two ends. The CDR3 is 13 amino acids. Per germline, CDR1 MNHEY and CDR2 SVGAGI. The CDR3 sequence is CASSGQLNQPQHF. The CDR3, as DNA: TGTGCCAGCAGTGGACAGCTAAATCAGCCCCAGCATTTT.